This passage covers 28 T cell receptor beta chains from one sample sequenced in a study of identical twins. TCRdb recomputed calls from the 5' RACE reads with MiXCR, one row per CDR3 protein. The sample shows hundreds of thousands of distinct CDR3 sequences, over 9% of them seen only once. This same sample was also part of a study on yellow fever vaccine responses in identical twins.

Sequenced input: PBMCs. These receptors all come from a woman aged 18-29 years in good health.

This clonotype has at least ten counts. V is TRBV5-6 and J is TRBJ2-3; no clear D gene. Germline V lookup: CDR1 SGHDT, CDR2 YYEEEE. Trimming took 3 bases from V and 4 from J, leaving 12 bases between them. The CDR3 consists of 14 residues. CDR3 amino acids: CASSSTLVADTQYF. The DNA for the CDR3 is TGTGCCAGCAGCTCGACCCTCGTAGCAGATACGCAGTATTTT.

The chain employs TRBV5-1 and TRBJ2-5; either TRBD1 or TRBD2 may supply D (5 bases each). With 4 bases removed from V and 4 bases from J, the gap between germline ends came to 14 bases. Germline V gene sequence: CDR1 SGHRS, CDR2 YFSETQ. This CDR3 is 14 amino acids long. CDR3 DNA: TGCGCCAGCAGCCTCCGGGGCCGGGGAGAGACCCAGTACTTC. Its translation: CASSLRGRGETQYF. The entire variable domain, with the rest obtained from reference TRBV5-1 and TRBJ2-5, is as follows: KAGVTQTPRYLIKTRGQQVTLSCSPISGHRSVSWYQQTPGQGLQFLFEYFSETQRNKGNFPGRFSGRQFSNSRSEMNVSTLELGDSALYLCASSLRGRGETQYFGPGTRLLVL.

This clonotype was detected only a few times. CDR3: CASSLEGQNYNEQFF. Written as DNA, the CDR3 is TGTGCCAGCAGCTTGGAGGGACAGAACTACAATGAGCAGTTCTTC. The chain has TRBV5-5 and TRBJ2-1, with 7 bases that match TRBD1. Germline-derived CDR1 and CDR2 are SGHKS and YYEKEE (reference sequence). The CDR3 is 15 residues long. V lost 0 bases to trimming and J lost 3 bases; unmatched junction nucleotides: 3.

The DNA for the CDR3 is TGTGCCATCAGTGAGTCTCTGCCGGGCGAGCAGTACGTC. Translating it yields CAISESLPGEQYV. The genes are TRBV10-3 and TRBJ2-7; D is unclear. Trimming shortened V by 0 bases and J by 6 bases, and 9 bases separated the two germline ends. The CDR3 totals 13 residues. CDR1 and CDR2 from the germline V gene are ENHRY and SYGVKD.

V gene TRBV6-5 combines with J gene TRBJ2-2; D uncertain. CDR1 and CDR2 from the germline V gene are MNHEY and SVGAGI. V lost 0 bases, J lost 0 bases, and 8 bases lay in between. The CDR3 runs to 16 residues. CDR3 coding DNA: TGTGCCAGCAGTTACTCGAACACCGCGAACACCGGGGAGCTGTTTTTT. Its translation: CASSYSNTANTGELFF.

This clonotype was counted a few times. The gene calls are TRBV20-1 and TRBJ2-2; weak D call: TRBD1 (5 bases). The CDR3 extends over 13 amino acids. V lost 2 bases and J 6 bases, leaving 10 bases between the germline ends. Germline values: CDR1 DFQATT, CDR2 SNEGSKA (reference sequence). The CDR3 here is CSARPQEAGELFF. Written as DNA, the CDR3 is TGCAGTGCTAGACCACAGGAAGCCGGGGAGCTGTTTTTT.

This clonotype was counted at least ten times. The chain recombines TRBV6-2 or TRBV6-3 with TRBJ2-1, with D perhaps matching TRBD1 (5 bases). The CDR3 is 15 residues long. Trimming stripped 2 bases from V and 4 bases from J, with 12 bases between. The V gene's germline CDR1 is MNHEY and CDR2 SVGEGT. In DNA form, the CDR3 reads TGTGCCAGCAGTTACGGGGCAGAAGGATACAATGAGCAGTTCTTC. It encodes CASSYGAEGYNEQFF.

This clonotype was observed a few times. This sequence joins TRBV5-1 and TRBJ2-1, with 14 nucleotides matching TRBD2. The J segment lost 16 bases and the V segment lost 1 base, leaving 13 bases of the junction unmatched. The CDR3 has 16 amino acids. CDR1 and CDR2 (germline): SGHRS, YFSETQ. CDR3 in amino acids: CASSLTTSGRALGHFF. The CDR3 region has the DNA TGCGCCAGCAGCTTGACGACTAGCGGGAGGGCCCTCGGCCACTTCTTC.

CDR3: CASRLQEPVPSSQFF. The CDR3 DNA is TGTGCCAGCAGGTTACAGGAGCCCGTACCAAGTTCGCAGTTCTTC. This chain links TRBV28 with TRBJ2-1, with a possible D match to TRBD1 (5 bases). The CDR3 covers 15 residues. The V gene lost 6 bases and the J gene lost 12 bases, with 24 bases spanning the gap. CDR1 is MDHEN and CDR2 is SYDVKM in the germline V gene.

This clonotype was counted only a few times. The chain joins TRBV2 to TRBJ1-1, with TRBD1 as a possible D gene (5 bases). The CDR3 is 15 amino acids. V shed 8 bases and J shed 2 bases, with 18 bases lying between them. Germline V gene data show CDR1 as SNHLY and CDR2 as FYNNEI. The CDR3 sequence is CASGPDAGSNTEAFF. The CDR3 DNA is TGTGCCAGCGGACCCGACGCAGGGTCAAACACTGAAGCTTTCTTT.

The J gene is TRBJ2-7, the V gene TRBV27; 7 bases are a match to TRBD1. V shed 5 bases, J shed 1 base, and the junction held 5 bases outside the gene matches. CDR3 length equals 14 residues. Germline assignment: CDR1 MNHEY and CDR2 SMNVEV (reference sequence). In DNA, the CDR3 is TGTGCCAGCAGTCAGGGGGAGTGGTCCTACGAGCAGTACTTC. Translated: CASSQGEWSYEQYF.

At least ten counts were recorded for this clonotype. The rearrangement joins TRBV12-3 or TRBV12-4 to TRBJ1-5; 9 bases map to TRBD1. J lost 6 bases, V lost 5 bases, and 5 bases had no gene match. The CDR3 is made up of 14 amino acids. The CDR3 protein is CASSTGGAGQPQHF. The CDR3 DNA sequence: TGTGCCAGCAGTACAGGGGGCGCAGGTCAGCCCCAGCATTTT.

The sample holds a few counts of this clonotype. The J gene is TRBJ2-2, the V gene TRBV4-1, with D unresolved. In germline, CDR1 is MGHRA, CDR2 YSYEKL. V was trimmed by 4 bases and J by 6 bases, leaving 15 bases between them. There are 15 residues in the CDR3. CDR3 nucleotides: TGCGCCAGCAGCCCTGGTCGAACCCCCCCCGGGGAGCTGTTTTTT. It yields the protein CASSPGRTPPGELFF.

This clonotype has just a few counts. This chain uses TRBV9 with TRBJ1-1; D possibly corresponds to TRBD1 (5 bases). Germline V gives CDR1 SGDLS, CDR2 YYNGEE. Trimming removed 2 bases from V and 6 bases from J, with 17 bases in between. The CDR3 is 15 residues long. The CDR3 bases are TGTGCCAGCAGCGTGGACCCGGGACCTAAGTCTGAAGCTTTCTTT. Translating it yields CASSVDPGPKSEAFF.

V and J are TRBV29-1 and TRBJ1-1; 7 nucleotides agree with TRBD1. V shed 4 bases, J shed 5 bases, and the junction held 7 bases outside the gene matches. The CDR3 totals 13 residues. Germline V gene lookup returns CDR1 SQVTM and CDR2 ANQGSEA. Here the CDR3 DNA reads TGCAGCGTTGCTGCAGGGGGAAGTACTGAAGCTTTCTTT. Amino acids: CSVAAGGSTEAFF. Full variable domain (remainder filled in from reference TRBV29-1 and TRBJ1-1): SAVISQKPSRDICQRGTSLTIQCQVDSQVTMMFWYRQQPGQSLTLIATANQGSEATYESGFVIDKFPISRPNLTFSTLTVSNMSPEDSSIYLCSVAAGGSTEAFFGQGTRLTVV.

The V and J genes are TRBV7-7 and TRBJ2-1; 15 bases match TRBD2. The germline V gene has CDR1 SSHAT and CDR2 FNYEAQ (reference sequence). The CDR3 totals 17 residues. V lost 3 bases, J lost 10 bases, and 10 bases stayed unmatched. Here the CDR3 reads CASSLGTSGRYQEEQFF. The CDR3 bases are TGTGCCAGCAGCTTGGGGACTAGCGGGAGGTACCAGGAGGAGCAGTTCTTC.

In its sample, this clonotype was seen many times. This chain joins TRBV7-8 and TRBJ1-1, with D possibly matching TRBD1 (6 bases). Germline V gene sequence: CDR1 SGHVS, CDR2 FQNEAQ. This CDR3 spans 16 amino acids. V was pared by 0 bases and J by 0 bases, with 11 bases between. Here the CDR3 DNA reads TGTGCCAGCAGCTTAGCCCAGGGGACAATGAACACTGAAGCTTTCTTT. Protein: CASSLAQGTMNTEAFF.

This clonotype appeared a few times. The rearrangement uses TRBV5-5 and TRBJ2-1; 8 positions match TRBD2. The ends lost 2 bases at V and 2 bases at J; junction bases unmatched: 3. The CDR3 runs to 15 residues. Germline V gives CDR1 SGHKS, CDR2 YYEKEE (reference sequence). This chain's CDR3 is CASSLNGGAYNEQFF. For the CDR3, the DNA is TGTGCCAGCAGCTTAAACGGGGGGGCCTACAATGAGCAGTTCTTC.

The V call is TRBV9, the J call TRBJ2-7; unclear D gene. In germline, CDR1 is SGDLS, CDR2 YYNGEE. Trimming cost V 3 bases and J 0 bases, with 10 bases left between them. This CDR3 comprises 14 residues. In nucleotides, the CDR3 is TGTGCCAGCAGCGAGCACCCCAGCTCCTACGAGCAGTACTTC. It translates to CASSEHPSSYEQYF.

This clonotype has only a few counts. The rearrangement uses TRBV2 and TRBJ2-5; 8 nucleotides align to TRBD2. The CDR3 is made up of 14 amino acids. V trimming: 4 bases; J trimming: 1 base; junction bases outside the gene matches: 2. Per germline, CDR1 SNHLY and CDR2 FYNNEI. The CDR3 reads CASSGSGAQETQYF. CDR3 nucleotides: TGTGCCAGCAGTGGTAGCGGGGCCCAAGAGACCCAGTACTTC.

J is TRBJ2-1 and V is TRBV12-3 or TRBV12-4; weak D call: TRBD2 (5 bases). V was trimmed by 6 bases and J by 15 bases, leaving 15 bases between them. The CDR3 extends over 11 amino acids. The CDR3 DNA reads TGTGCCAGCAGATCCGGGGTAAGAGTGTTCTTC. Its translation is CASRSGVRVFF.

The rearrangement uses TRBV23-1 and TRBJ2-7; the D is unclear. TRBV23-1 is an open reading frame, and its role is uncertain. V was shortened by 0 bases and J by 1 base, with 13 bases between the two germline ends. The CDR3 loop spans 16 amino acids. CDR3 protein: CASSQSSTALSYEQYV. For the CDR3, the DNA is TGCGCCAGCAGTCAATCGAGCACAGCTTTGTCCTACGAGCAGTACGTC.

The chain combines TRBV28 with TRBJ1-1, with D possibly matching TRBD1 (6 bases). Per germline, CDR1 MDHEN and CDR2 SYDVKM. The CDR3 contains 15 residues. V was trimmed by 6 bases and J by 4 bases, leaving 18 bases between them. For the CDR3, the DNA is TGTGCCAGCAGGTCAATAACAGGGCTACGCACTGAAGCTTTCTTT. Residues: CASRSITGLRTEAFF.

V and J are TRBV2 and TRBJ2-4, with D perhaps matching TRBD1 (5 bases). Trimming took 1 base from V and 0 from J, leaving 10 bases between them. The CDR3 runs to 16 residues. The V gene's germline CDR1 is SNHLY and CDR2 FYNNEI. This chain's CDR3 is CASSEVTGVAKNIQYF. Here the CDR3 DNA reads TGTGCCAGCAGTGAAGTAACAGGAGTAGCCAAAAACATTCAGTACTTC.

This clonotype was picked up many times. The CDR3 loop is CASSHNRLANEQYV. CDR3 bases: TGTGCCAGCAGCCACAACCGCCTAGCTAACGAGCAGTACGTC. The rearrangement uses TRBV28 and TRBJ2-7, with TRBD2 as a possible D gene (5 bases). This CDR3 contains 14 residues. Trimming removed 6 bases at V and 5 bases at J, with 17 bases between. Germline V gene sequence: CDR1 MDHEN, CDR2 SYDVKM.

This clonotype was counted between two and nine times. The chain couples TRBV15 to TRBJ1-1; D unclear. The V and J ends lost 0 bases and 1 base respectively, with 9 bases between them. CDR1 and CDR2 from the germline V gene are LNHNV and YYDKDF (reference sequence). The CDR3 loop spans 15 amino acids. CDR3 nucleotides: TGTGCCACCAGCAGAGATCGTGGCAAGAACACTGAAGCTTTCTTT. Residues: CATSRDRGKNTEAFF.

This clonotype showed up just a few times. The chain uses TRBV2 and TRBJ2-7, with no clear D. The germline CDR1 and CDR2 sequences are SNHLY and FYNNEI. The V end lost 1 base, the J end lost 2 bases, and 6 bases lay between the germline ends. The CDR3 runs 13 residues. CDR3 sequence reads: CASSEGPTYEQYV. The CDR3 DNA is TGTGCCAGCAGTGAAGGTCCGACCTACGAGCAGTACGTC.

The chain links TRBV7-8 to TRBJ2-1; no clear D gene. Per germline, CDR1 SGHVS and CDR2 FQNEAQ. This CDR3 is built from 19 residues. Trimming removed 3 bases at V and 7 bases at J, with 28 bases between. The CDR3 loop reads CASSFRFLIMPSLGNEQFF. The CDR3 DNA is TGTGCCAGCAGCTTCCGTTTCTTAATTATGCCCTCACTGGGTAATGAGCAGTTCTTC.